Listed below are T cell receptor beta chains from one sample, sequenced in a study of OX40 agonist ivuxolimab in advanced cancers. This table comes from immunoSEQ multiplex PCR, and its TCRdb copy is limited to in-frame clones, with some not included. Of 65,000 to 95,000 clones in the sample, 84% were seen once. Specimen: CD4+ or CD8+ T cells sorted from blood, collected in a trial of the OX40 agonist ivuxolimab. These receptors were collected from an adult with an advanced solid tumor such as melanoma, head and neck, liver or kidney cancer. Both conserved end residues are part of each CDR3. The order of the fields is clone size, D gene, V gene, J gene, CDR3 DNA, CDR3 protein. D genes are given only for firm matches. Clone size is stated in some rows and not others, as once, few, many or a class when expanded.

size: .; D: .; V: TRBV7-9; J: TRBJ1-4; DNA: TGTGCCAGCAGCTTAAAACGGTCCACCAATGAAAAACTGTTTTTT; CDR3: CASSLKRSTNEKLFF
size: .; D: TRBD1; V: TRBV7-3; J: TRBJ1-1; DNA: TGTGCCAGCAGCTTAAGACAGGGGGAGACGACTGAAGCTTTCTTT; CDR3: CASSLRQGETTEAFF
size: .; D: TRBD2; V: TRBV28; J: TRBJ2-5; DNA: TGTGCCACCCTACTAGCGGGAGAGGAGACCCAGTACTTC; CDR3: CATLLAGEETQYF
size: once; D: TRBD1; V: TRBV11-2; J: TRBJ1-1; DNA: TGTGCCAGCAGCTCAGACAGGGTGAACACTGAAGCTTTCTTT; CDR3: CASSSDRVNTEAFF
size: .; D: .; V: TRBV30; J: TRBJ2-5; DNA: TGTGCCTGGGAGTGGGCAGAGACCCAGTACTTC; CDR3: CAWEWAETQYF
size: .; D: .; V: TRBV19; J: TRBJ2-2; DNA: TGTGCCAGTACTCAGTCGGACACTAGGGGCGCGTCCGGGGAGCTGTTTTTT; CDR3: CASTQSDTRGASGELFF
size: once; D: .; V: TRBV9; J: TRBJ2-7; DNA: TGTGCCAGCAGCGTAGATTGGAGGAGCTCCTACGAGCAGTACTTC; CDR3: CASSVDWRSSYEQYF
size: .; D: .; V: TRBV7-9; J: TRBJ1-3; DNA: TGTGCCAGCAGCTTAAAACAATCGGACACCATATATTTT; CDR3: CASSLKQSDTIYF
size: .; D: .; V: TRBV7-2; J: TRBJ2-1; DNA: TGTGCCAGCAGCTTACTAAATGAGCAGTTCTTC; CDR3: CASSLLNEQFF
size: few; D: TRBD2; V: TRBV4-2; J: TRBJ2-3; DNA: TGTGCCAGCAGCCAAGAACCTAGCGGGGGCAGCTTTATAGATACGCAGTATTTT; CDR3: CASSQEPSGGSFIDTQYF